The TCR beta chain under discussion was sequenced for a study of cytomegalovirus exposure and HLA in healthy donors. The CDR3 runs 15 residues. Germline CDR1 SSHAT, CDR2 FNYEAQ (reference sequence). A remark on this clone: Germline is not matched at one junction end, which may reflect a read error.

This PCR relied on a set of 60 Vbeta primers and 13 Jbeta primers. This table comes from immunoSEQ multiplex PCR, and its TCRdb copy is limited to in-frame clones, with some not included. The sample has some 100,000 clones; about 70% are singletons. The sequenced sample was PBMCs. The sequence derives from a woman aged 18-35 years in good health and CMV-seropositive. The chain links TRBV7-7 to TRBJ2-1; 9 bases are a match to TRBD1. The CDR3 protein is CASSLDRGSYNEQFF. CDR3 bases: TGTGCTAGCAGCTTAGACAGGGGGTCCTACAATGAGCAGTTCTTC.